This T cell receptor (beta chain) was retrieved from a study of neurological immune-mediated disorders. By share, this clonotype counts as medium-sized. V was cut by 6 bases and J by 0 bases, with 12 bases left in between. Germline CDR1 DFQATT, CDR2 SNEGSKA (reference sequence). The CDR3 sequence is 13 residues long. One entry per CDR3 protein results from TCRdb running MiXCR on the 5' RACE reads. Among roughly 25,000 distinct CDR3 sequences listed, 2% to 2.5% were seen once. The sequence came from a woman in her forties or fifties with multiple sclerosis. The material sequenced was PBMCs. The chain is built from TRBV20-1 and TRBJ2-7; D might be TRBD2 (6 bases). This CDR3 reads CSASSGFSYEQYF. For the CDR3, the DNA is TGCAGTGCCTCCAGCGGGTTCTCCTACGAGCAGTACTTC.